This TCR beta chain was identified in a study of response to subunit inactivated influenza vaccine. This clonotype was found many times. No antigen is known for it. TCRdb redid the calling of the RT-PCR reads with MiXCR, one entry per CDR3 protein. Altogether roughly 160,000 distinct CDR3 sequences are present, 11% being singletons, with the ten largest covering 9.5% to 15%. Study-wide results and caveats: Authors suggested each seasonal flu vaccination may recruit only limited numbers of new T cells.

In germline, CDR1 is MNHEY, CDR2 SVGEGT. The CDR3 sequence is 12 residues long. The ends lost 8 bases at V and 11 bases at J; junction bases unmatched: 9. The V and J genes are TRBV6-2 or TRBV6-3 and TRBJ1-1, with 9 bases aligning to TRBD1. Specimen: non-naive T cells sorted from PBMCs, collected roughly 6 weeks after vaccination. The TCR sequence derives from a man aged 50-59 years who received an inactivated influenza vaccine. The DNA of the CDR3 is TGTGCCAGCGGGGGAACAGGGGGCTTCGCTTTCTTT. It translates to CASGGTGGFAFF.